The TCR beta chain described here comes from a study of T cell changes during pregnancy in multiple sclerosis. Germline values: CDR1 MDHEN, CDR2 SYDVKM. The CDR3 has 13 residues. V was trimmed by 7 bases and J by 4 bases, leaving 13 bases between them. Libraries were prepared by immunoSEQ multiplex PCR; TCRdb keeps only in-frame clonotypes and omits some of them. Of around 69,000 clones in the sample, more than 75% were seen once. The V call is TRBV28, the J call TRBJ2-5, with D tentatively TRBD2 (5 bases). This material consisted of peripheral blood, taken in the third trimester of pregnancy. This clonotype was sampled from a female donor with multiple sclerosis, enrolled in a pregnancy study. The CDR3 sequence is CASTPAGVETQYF. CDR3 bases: TGTGCCAGCACCCCCGCCGGGGTAGAGACCCAGTACTTC.